A selection of T cell receptor beta chains follows, all from one sample in a study of CD8 T cells in ankylosing spondylitis. TCRdb re-called the 5' RACE reads with MiXCR, one entry per CDR3 protein. Found here are about 540,000 distinct CDR3 sequences, roughly 13% of them singletons; the top ten hold almost 7%. Sequencing input: blood, either unsorted or a sorted T cell fraction (not recorded which). These receptors were obtained from a male donor with ankylosing spondylitis. Both conserved end residues are part of each CDR3. The D gene is left open where the match is weak. Size is stated for part of the rows, as once, few or many counts, or as a class when the clone is expanded.

j_gene,abundance,d_gene,v_gene,CDR3aa,CDR3nt
TRBJ2-1,few,TRBD2,TRBV3-1,CASSQDWTSGRNEQFF,TGTGCCAGCAGCCAAGATTGGACTAGCGGGAGAAATGAGCAGTTCTTC
TRBJ2-1,many,TRBD1,TRBV10-3,CAISRDRVNNEQFF,TGTGCCATCAGTCGGGACAGGGTTAACAATGAGCAGTTCTTC
TRBJ2-3,.,.,TRBV10-1,CASSEDGTRGPDTQYF,TGCGCCAGCAGTGAGGACGGGACCCGAGGGCCAGATACGCAGTATTTT
TRBJ2-5,many,.,TRBV12-3/TRBV12-4,CASSPPRDTEETQYF,TGTGCCAGCAGCCCACCCCGGGACACTGAGGAGACCCAGTACTTC
TRBJ2-3,.,.,TRBV29-1,CSVGGEVETDTQYF,TGCAGCGTTGGGGGGGAAGTGGAGACAGATACGCAGTATTTT
TRBJ2-5,few,.,TRBV2,CASRLGPLQTQYF,TGTGCCAGCAGACTTGGACCCTTGCAGACCCAGTACTTC
TRBJ1-2,many,.,TRBV15,CATSTGTEWYGYTF,TGTGCCACCAGCACTGGGACGGAGTGGTATGGCTACACCTTC
TRBJ2-1,.,.,TRBV3-1,CASSQEIALQQFF,TGTGCCAGCAGCCAGGAGATAGCCTTACAGCAGTTCTTC
TRBJ2-5,few,TRBD1,TRBV5-6,CASSSVRGGPQYF,TGTGCCAGCAGCTCCGTTCGAGGGGGCCCCCAGTACTTC
TRBJ2-5,.,TRBD2,TRBV29-1,CSVGTNSGAETQYF,TGCAGCGTCGGGACTAACTCTGGGGCAGAGACCCAGTACTTC
TRBJ1-1,few,TRBD1,TRBV12-3/TRBV12-4,CASSLGGRQGRTEAFF,TGTGCCAGCAGTTTAGGTGGCCGACAGGGAAGGACTGAAGCTTTCTTT
TRBJ2-1,few,.,TRBV12-3/TRBV12-4,CASSLARALYNEQFF,TGTGCCAGCAGTTTAGCGCGAGCCCTATACAATGAGCAGTTCTTC
TRBJ1-1,few,TRBD1,TRBV19,CASSHRQGGRTEAFF,TGTGCCAGTAGTCACCGACAGGGCGGGCGGACTGAAGCTTTCTTT
TRBJ2-1,few,.,TRBV6-5,CASSYGVLPGSYNEQFF,TGTGCCAGCAGTTACGGCGTCCTCCCGGGAAGCTACAATGAGCAGTTCTTC
TRBJ2-1,.,.,TRBV15,CATSRGLPASSDEQFF,TGTGCCACCAGCAGAGGCCTACCTGCTTCTAGCGATGAGCAGTTCTTC
TRBJ1-1,.,TRBD1,TRBV6-5,CASSSPGQREAFF,TGTGCCAGCAGTTCTCCGGGACAGCGTGAAGCTTTCTTT
TRBJ2-5,.,TRBD2,TRBV4-2,CASKGRERETQYF,TGTGCCAGCAAAGGGCGGGAGCGAGAGACCCAGTACTTC
TRBJ2-5,few,.,TRBV6-1,CASSRLGTIMVETQYF,TGTGCCAGCAGTCGCCTCGGGACAATAATGGTGGAGACCCAGTACTTC
TRBJ2-1,many,TRBD2,TRBV29-1,CSVGGPSGNYNEQFF,TGCAGCGTTGGGGGGCCTAGCGGGAATTACAATGAGCAGTTCTTC
TRBJ2-7,.,.,TRBV3-1,CASSQDQKRDQSYEQYF,TGTGCCAGCAGCCAAGATCAAAAACGGGACCAGTCCTACGAGCAGTACTTC
TRBJ2-1,few,TRBD2,TRBV7-9,CASSLLVGTSGYNEQFF,TGTGCCAGCAGCTTACTGGTTGGGACTAGCGGTTACAATGAGCAGTTCTTC
TRBJ2-1,.,.,TRBV5-6,CASTKGAVYNEQFF,TGTGCCAGCACCAAGGGAGCTGTCTACAATGAGCAGTTCTTC
TRBJ2-1,few,TRBD2,TRBV20-1,CSAPISGRAKNEQFF,TGCAGTGCTCCAATTAGCGGGAGGGCCAAGAATGAGCAGTTCTTC
TRBJ2-1,few,TRBD1,TRBV14,CASSPRRQGKAFF,TGTGCCAGCAGCCCAAGACGACAGGGAAAGGCTTTCTTC
TRBJ2-1,.,.,TRBV6-1,CASARGASAVLGEDNEQFF,TGTGCCAGTGCAAGGGGGGCTAGCGCCGTGCTGGGGGAGGACAATGAGCAGTTCTTC
TRBJ2-7,.,TRBD1,TRBV11-2,CASRRPGTGSYEQYF,TGTGCCAGCAGGCGTCCCGGGACAGGGAGCTACGAGCAGTACTTC
TRBJ1-5,many,.,TRBV12-3/TRBV12-4,CASSLVQGNNGPQHF,TGTGCCAGCAGTTTAGTACAGGGAAACAACGGGCCCCAGCATTTT
TRBJ2-5,many,.,TRBV5-1,CASGMMGQREETQYF,TGCGCCAGCGGTATGATGGGACAAAGGGAAGAGACCCAGTACTTC
TRBJ2-3,.,TRBD2,TRBV10-3,CAISVSGLAGGETDTQYF,TGTGCCATCAGTGTTTCCGGACTAGCGGGAGGGGAGACAGATACGCAGTATTTT